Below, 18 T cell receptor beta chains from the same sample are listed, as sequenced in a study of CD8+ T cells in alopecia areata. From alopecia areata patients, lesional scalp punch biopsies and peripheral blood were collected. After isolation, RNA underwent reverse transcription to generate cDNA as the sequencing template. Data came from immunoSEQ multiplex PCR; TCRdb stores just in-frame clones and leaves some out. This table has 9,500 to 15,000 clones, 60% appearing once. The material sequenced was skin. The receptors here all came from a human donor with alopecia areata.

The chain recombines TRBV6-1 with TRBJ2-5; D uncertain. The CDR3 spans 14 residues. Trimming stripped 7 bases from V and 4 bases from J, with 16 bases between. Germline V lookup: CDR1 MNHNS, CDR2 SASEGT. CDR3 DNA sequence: TGTGCCAGCAATCTAAATGGGCCAGGAGAGACCCAGTACTTC. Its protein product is CASNLNGPGETQYF.

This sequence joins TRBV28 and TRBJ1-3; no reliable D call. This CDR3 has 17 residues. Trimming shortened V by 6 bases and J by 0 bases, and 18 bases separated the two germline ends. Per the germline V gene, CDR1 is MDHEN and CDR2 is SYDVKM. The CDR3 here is CASSPGSALDSGNTIYF. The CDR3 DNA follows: TGTGCCAGCAGCCCTGGATCCGCTTTGGACTCTGGAAACACCATATATTTT.

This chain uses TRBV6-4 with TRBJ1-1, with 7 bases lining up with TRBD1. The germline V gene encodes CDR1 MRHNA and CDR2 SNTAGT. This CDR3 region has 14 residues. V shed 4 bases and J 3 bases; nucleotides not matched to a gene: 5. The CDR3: CASSVGGEDTEAFF. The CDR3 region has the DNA TGTGCCAGCAGTGTAGGGGGCGAGGACACTGAAGCTTTCTTT.

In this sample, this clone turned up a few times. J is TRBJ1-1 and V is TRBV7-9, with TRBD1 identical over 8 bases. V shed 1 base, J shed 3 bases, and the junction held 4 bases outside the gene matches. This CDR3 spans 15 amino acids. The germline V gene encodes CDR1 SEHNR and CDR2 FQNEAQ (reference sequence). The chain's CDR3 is CASSLGAGGDTEAFF. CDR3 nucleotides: TGTGCCAGCAGCTTAGGGGCAGGGGGCGACACTGAAGCTTTCTTT.

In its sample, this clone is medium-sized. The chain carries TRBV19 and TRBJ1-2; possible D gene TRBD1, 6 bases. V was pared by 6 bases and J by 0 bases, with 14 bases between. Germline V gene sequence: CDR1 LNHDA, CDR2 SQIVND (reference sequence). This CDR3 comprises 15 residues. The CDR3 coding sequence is TGTGCCAGTAGCCCCCCACAGGGAGCTAACTATGGCTACACCTTC. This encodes CASSPPQGANYGYTF.

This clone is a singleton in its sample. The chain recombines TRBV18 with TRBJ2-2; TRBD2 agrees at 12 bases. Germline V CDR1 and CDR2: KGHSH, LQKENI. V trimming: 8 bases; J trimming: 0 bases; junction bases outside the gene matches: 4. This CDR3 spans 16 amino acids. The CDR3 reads CASLASGRANTGELFF. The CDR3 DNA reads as TGTGCCAGCCTGGCTAGCGGGAGGGCGAACACCGGGGAGCTGTTTTTT.

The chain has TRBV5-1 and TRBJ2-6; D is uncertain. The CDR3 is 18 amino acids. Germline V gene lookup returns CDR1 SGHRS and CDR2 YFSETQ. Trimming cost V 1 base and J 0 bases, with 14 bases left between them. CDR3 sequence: CASSLYVVGSSGANVLTF. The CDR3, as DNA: TGCGCCAGCAGCTTGTATGTTGTAGGAAGCTCTGGGGCCAACGTCCTGACTTTC.

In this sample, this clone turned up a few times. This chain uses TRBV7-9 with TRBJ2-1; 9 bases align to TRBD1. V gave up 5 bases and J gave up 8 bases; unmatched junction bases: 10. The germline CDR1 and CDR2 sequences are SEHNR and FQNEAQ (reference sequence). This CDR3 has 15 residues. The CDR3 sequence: CASSPIQGTGYEQFF. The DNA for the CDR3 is TGTGCCAGCAGCCCCATTCAGGGGACAGGGTATGAGCAGTTCTTC.

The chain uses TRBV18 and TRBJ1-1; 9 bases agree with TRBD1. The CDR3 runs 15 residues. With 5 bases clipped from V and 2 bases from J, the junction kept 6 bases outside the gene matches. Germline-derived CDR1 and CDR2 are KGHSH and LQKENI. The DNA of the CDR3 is TGTGCCAGCTCAGTTCTGGGACAGGGCAACACTGAAGCTTTCTTT. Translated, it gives CASSVLGQGNTEAFF.

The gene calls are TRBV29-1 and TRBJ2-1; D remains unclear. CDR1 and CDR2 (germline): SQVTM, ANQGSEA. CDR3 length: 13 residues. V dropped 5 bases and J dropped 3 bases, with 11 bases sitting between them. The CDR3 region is CSVRKQNYNEQFF. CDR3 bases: TGCAGCGTTCGAAAGCAGAACTACAATGAGCAGTTCTTC.

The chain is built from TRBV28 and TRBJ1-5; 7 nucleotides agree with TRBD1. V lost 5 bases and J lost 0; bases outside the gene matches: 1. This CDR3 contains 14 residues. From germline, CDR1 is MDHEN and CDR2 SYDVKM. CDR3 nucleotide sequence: TGTGCCAGCAGTCGACAGGGTAGCAATCAGCCCCAGCATTTT. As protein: CASSRQGSNQPQHF.

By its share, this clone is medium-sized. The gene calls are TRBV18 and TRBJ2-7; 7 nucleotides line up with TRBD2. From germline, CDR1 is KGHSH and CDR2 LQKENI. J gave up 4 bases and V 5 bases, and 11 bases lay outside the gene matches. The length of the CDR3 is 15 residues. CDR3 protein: CASSFSSGDEYEQYF. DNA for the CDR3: TGTGCCAGCTCATTTTCTAGCGGAGATGAATACGAGCAGTACTTC.

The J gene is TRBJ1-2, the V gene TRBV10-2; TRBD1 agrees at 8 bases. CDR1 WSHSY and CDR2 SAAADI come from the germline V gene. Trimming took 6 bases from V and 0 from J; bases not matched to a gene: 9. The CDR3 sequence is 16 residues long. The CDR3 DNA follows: TGCGCCAGCAGGAAGACCCGGACAGGGACTAACTATGGCTACACCTTC. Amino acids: CASRKTRTGTNYGYTF.

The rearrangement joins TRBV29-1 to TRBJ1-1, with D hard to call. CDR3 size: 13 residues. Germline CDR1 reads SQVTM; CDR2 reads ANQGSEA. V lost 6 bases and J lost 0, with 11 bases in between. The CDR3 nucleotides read TGCAGCGTCCCAGATGGAGTGAACACTGAAGCTTTCTTT. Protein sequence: CSVPDGVNTEAFF.

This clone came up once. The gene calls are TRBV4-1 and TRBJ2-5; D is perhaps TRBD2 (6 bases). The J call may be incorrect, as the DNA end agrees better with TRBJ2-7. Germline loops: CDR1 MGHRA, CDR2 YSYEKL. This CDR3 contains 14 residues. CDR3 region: CASSKEGYSYEQYF. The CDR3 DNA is TGCGCCAGCAGTAAGGAGGGCTACTCCTACGAGCAGTACTTC.

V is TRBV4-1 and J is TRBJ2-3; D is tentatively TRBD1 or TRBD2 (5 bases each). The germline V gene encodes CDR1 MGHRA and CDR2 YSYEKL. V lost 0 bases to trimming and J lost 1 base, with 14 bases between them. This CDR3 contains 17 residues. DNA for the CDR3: TGCGCCAGCAGCCAAGAGGGGGTCTTGAGGGGCACAGATACGCAGTATTTT. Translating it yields CASSQEGVLRGTDTQYF.

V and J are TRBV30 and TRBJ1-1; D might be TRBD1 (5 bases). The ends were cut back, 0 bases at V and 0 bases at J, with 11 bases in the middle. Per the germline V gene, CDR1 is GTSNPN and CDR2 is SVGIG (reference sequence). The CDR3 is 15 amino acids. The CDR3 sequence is CAWSVGGTVNTEAFF. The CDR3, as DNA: TGTGCCTGGAGTGTGGGGGGAACAGTGAACACTGAAGCTTTCTTT.

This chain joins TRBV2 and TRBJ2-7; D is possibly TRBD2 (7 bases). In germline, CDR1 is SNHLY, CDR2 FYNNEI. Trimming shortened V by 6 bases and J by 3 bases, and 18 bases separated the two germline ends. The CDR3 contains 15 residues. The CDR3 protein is CASRWDGGQFYEQYF. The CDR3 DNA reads TGTGCCAGCAGGTGGGACGGGGGGCAATTCTACGAGCAGTACTTC.